Listed below are T cell receptor beta chains from one sample, sequenced in a study of T cell changes during pregnancy in multiple sclerosis. Method: immunoSEQ multiplex PCR; TCRdb's copy keeps in-frame clones and lacks some. The data show more than 50,000 clones, 80% to 90% seen once. The sample in question was peripheral blood, obtained in the first trimester of pregnancy. These TCRs come from a female donor with multiple sclerosis, enrolled in a pregnancy study. The CDR3 runs from the conserved cysteine through the conserved F or W. D genes are given only for firm matches. Size tells how often a clone was seen (once, few, many) or the class of an expanded clone, and some rows leave it out.

size | J | D | V | DNA | CDR3
- | TRBJ2-7 | - | TRBV7-6 | TGTGCCAGCAGCTTAGCGGGCAGCGAGCAGTACTTC | CASSLAGSEQYF
- | TRBJ1-1 | - | TRBV6-5 | TGTGCCAGCAGCTACGCACCAGGGAGGATGAACACTGAAGCTTTCTTT | CASSYAPGRMNTEAFF
few | TRBJ2-7 | TRBD2 | TRBV18 | TGTGCCAGCTCACCAAAACTAGCGGGAGACGAGCAGTACTTC | CASSPKLAGDEQYF
- | TRBJ1-2 | TRBD1 | TRBV19 | TGTGCCAGTAGCGCAGGGGGCGGATCCTATGGCTACACCTTC | CASSAGGGSYGYTF
- | TRBJ2-2 | - | TRBV5-4 | TGTGCCAGCAGCCCGGGGGTGGGCGCCGGGGAGCTGTTTTTT | CASSPGVGAGELFF
once | TRBJ2-6 | - | TRBV18 | TGTGCCAGCCTATCCGAGGCAACTGGGGCCAACGTCCTGACTTTC | CASLSEATGANVLTF
once | TRBJ2-2 | - | TRBV9 | TGTGCCAGCAGCCCGCCGACAGGTGGGGAGCTGTTTTTT | CASSPPTGGELFF
few | TRBJ1-1 | - | TRBV6-5 | TGTGCCAGCAGTTACTTCCGGACCAGGGACACTGAAGCTTTCTTT | CASSYFRTRDTEAFF
- | TRBJ2-1 | TRBD2 | TRBV5-6 | TGTGCCAGCAGCGGTCTAGGGACTAGCGGAGTTAATGAGCAGTTCTTC | CASSGLGTSGVNEQFF
- | TRBJ2-3 | TRBD2 | TRBV19 | TGTGCCAGTAGCTCAGCGGGAAACACAGATACGCAGTATTTT | CASSSAGNTDTQYF
- | TRBJ1-2 | TRBD1 | TRBV5-4 | TGTGCCAGCAGCCTTGGTTTACAGGGGTCCTATGGCTACACCTTC | CASSLGLQGSYGYTF
few | TRBJ1-1 | - | TRBV18 | TGTGCCAGCTCACCTGGTCTGGGGCGGGGTGAAGCTTTCTTT | CASSPGLGRGEAFF
- | TRBJ2-3 | - | TRBV21-1 | TGTGCCAGCAGGGGGGGGCAGGCAGGAACAGATACGCAGTATTTT | CASRGGQAGTDTQYF
- | TRBJ2-3 | - | TRBV5-1 | TGCGCCAGCAGCTTGGGCGGGGAAAGCACAGATACGCAGTATTTT | CASSLGGESTDTQYF
- | TRBJ1-4 | - | TRBV14 | TGTGCCAGCAGCTGGATTACAGGGTTTACTAATGAAAAACTGTTTTTT | CASSWITGFTNEKLFF
- | TRBJ1-1 | - | TRBV19 | TGTGCCGTTAACGGGGGGCGGGACACTGAAGCTTTCTTT | CAVNGGRDTEAFF